This TCR beta chain originates from a study of glioma-infiltrating T cells after dendritic cell vaccination. Overall study: Patients received autologous tumor lysate-pulsed dendritic cell vaccination between about 2002 and 2013.

Study observations and caveats: No direct clonality-survival link was found; a diverse polyclonal response may matter.

Clones were read by immunoSEQ multiplex PCR, and TCRdb kept only the in-frame ones, dropping some. The sample shows 80,000 to 100,000 clones, roughly three quarters of them seen only once. As for this clone: What it binds is unknown.

The clonotype comes from a human donor with glioblastoma. The starting material was blood, obtained before dendritic cell vaccination.

DNA for the CDR3: TGTGCCAGCAGTCGGGACAAGATAACCGCAACTAATGAAAAACTGTTTTTT. It encodes CASSRDKITATNEKLFF. V and J are TRBV2 and TRBJ1-4; possible D gene TRBD1, 6 bases. Germline assignment: CDR1 SNHLY and CDR2 FYNNEI. With 5 bases removed from V and 0 bases from J, the gap between germline ends came to 16 bases. The CDR3 is made up of 17 amino acids.